The 29 T cell receptor beta chains reported below all come from one sample, sequenced in a study of blood T cell repertoires in COVID-19. Sequenced by immunoSEQ multiplex PCR; TCRdb stores in-frame clones only, minus some. The sample records 130,000 to 150,000 clones, roughly 84% being singletons. The sequenced material came from peripheral blood. The receptor set was obtained from a human donor in a cohort sampled during active COVID-19.

This clone was counted a single time. This CDR3 is CASSAGVGARQETQYF. Here the CDR3 DNA reads TGTGCCAGCAGCGCGGGCGTAGGGGCTAGGCAAGAGACCCAGTACTTC. This chain uses TRBV9 with TRBJ2-5; D perhaps matches TRBD1 (5 bases). The CDR3 has 16 residues. CDR1 and CDR2 from the germline V gene are SGDLS and YYNGEE. Trimming left V 3 bases short and J 2 bases short, with 17 bases between.

V gene TRBV7-9 combines with J gene TRBJ1-1, with D hard to call. Looked up from germline, CDR1 is SEHNR and CDR2 is FQNEAQ (reference sequence). The CDR3 spans 13 residues. Trimming took off 5 bases at V and 1 base at J, with 8 bases between the two ends. The CDR3 sequence: CASSTGRNTEAFF. The CDR3 DNA follows: TGTGCCAGCAGCACGGGGAGGAACACTGAAGCTTTCTTT.

This chain joins TRBV18 and TRBJ1-2; 10 nucleotides match TRBD1. CDR1 and CDR2 (germline): KGHSH, LQKENI. There are 14 residues in the CDR3. The junction had 4 bases not matched to a gene; V was cut back by 3 bases and J by 6 bases. Written as DNA, the CDR3 is TGTGCCAGCTCACCCCGGGGGACAGGGGATGGCTACACCTTC. Its translation is CASSPRGTGDGYTF.

The chain couples TRBV5-1 to TRBJ2-1, with 12 bases matching TRBD1. CDR1 is SGHRS, CDR2 YFSETQ, per germline. The V and J ends lost 3 bases and 9 bases, in that order; junction bases with no gene match: 4. The CDR3 spans 14 residues. CDR3 sequence (DNA): TGCGCCAGCAGCTCGGGACAGGGGGCTATTGAGCAGTTCTTC. This encodes CASSSGQGAIEQFF. Combining the CDR3 with reference TRBV5-1 and TRBJ2-1 gives the whole variable domain KAGVTQTPRYLIKTRGQQVTLSCSPISGHRSVSWYQQTPGQGLQFLFEYFSETQRNKGNFPGRFSGRQFSNSRSEMNVSTLELGDSALYLCASSSGQGAIEQFFGPGTRLTVL.

The chain employs TRBV19 and TRBJ2-7; unclear D gene. From germline, CDR1 is LNHDA and CDR2 SQIVND (reference sequence). The CDR3 totals 17 residues. Trimming removed 0 bases at V and 3 bases at J, with 18 bases between. The CDR3 reads CASSIEWSSLEFYEQYF. The CDR3 DNA reads TGTGCCAGTAGTATAGAGTGGTCCTCCCTTGAGTTCTACGAGCAGTACTTC.

The chain recombines TRBV24-1 with TRBJ2-2; 10 bases fit TRBD1. Per germline, CDR1 KGHDR and CDR2 SFDVKD. The CDR3 covers 15 residues. The V gene end was trimmed by 6 bases and the J gene end by 5 bases; junction bases not matched to a gene: 5. The CDR3 DNA follows: TGTGCCACCAGTACCCGGGACAGGGGAACCGGGGAGCTGTTTTTT. It translates to CATSTRDRGTGELFF.

This rearrangement joins TRBV18 to TRBJ2-2, with 12 positions matching TRBD1. Germline values: CDR1 KGHSH, CDR2 LQKENI. The CDR3 loop spans 16 amino acids. V gave up 3 bases and J gave up 5 bases; unmatched junction bases: 4. The CDR3 DNA reads TGTGCCAGCTCACCCCGGGACAGGGGGCGAACCGGGGAGCTGTTTTTT. Protein product: CASSPRDRGRTGELFF.

CDR3: CAISASGQGKPLSNQPQHF. The CDR3 bases are TGTGCCATCAGTGCCTCCGGACAGGGCAAACCCCTAAGCAATCAGCCCCAGCATTTT. The chain combines TRBV10-3 with TRBJ1-5; TRBD1 matches at 8 bases. Germline V gives CDR1 ENHRY, CDR2 SYGVKD. V shed 4 bases, J shed 1 base, and the junction held 15 bases outside the gene matches. The CDR3 totals 19 residues.

The chain employs TRBV5-1 and TRBJ1-4; the match to TRBD1 covers 9 bases. The V gene's germline CDR1 is SGHRS and CDR2 YFSETQ. The junction had 4 bases not matched to a gene; V was cut back by 4 bases and J by 6 bases. The CDR3 runs to 14 residues. CDR3 in DNA: TGCGCCAGCAGCATCCGGGACAGGGATGAAAAACTGTTTTTT. It codes for CASSIRDRDEKLFF.

This clone was seen a handful of times. The rearrangement joins TRBV30 to TRBJ1-2; D is perhaps TRBD1 (6 bases). Per germline, CDR1 GTSNPN and CDR2 SVGIG (reference sequence). With 2 bases removed from V and 2 bases from J, the gap between germline ends came to 6 bases. The CDR3 totals 12 residues. Here the CDR3 reads CAWSRGNYGYTF. DNA of the CDR3: TGTGCCTGGAGTAGGGGGAACTATGGCTACACCTTC.

As to this clone: The sample holds other DNA sequences that translate to the same CDR3. The rearrangement links TRBV4-3 to TRBJ1-2; possibly TRBD1 for D (6 bases). The CDR3 spans 13 residues. CDR1 and CDR2 from the germline V gene are LGHNA and YSLEER. V was pared by 0 bases and J by 7 bases, with 9 bases between. The CDR3 sequence is CASSQDRGGGYTF. CDR3 sequence (DNA): TGCGCCAGCAGCCAAGACAGGGGCGGTGGCTACACCTTC.

The chain combines TRBV7-2 with TRBJ2-1; the match to TRBD2 covers 8 bases. Germline CDR1 reads SGHTA; CDR2 reads FQGNSA. The CDR3 covers 15 residues. The V segment lost 0 bases and the J segment 3 bases; nucleotides outside the gene matches: 1. CDR3 amino acids: CASSLAGTSYNEQFF. Here the CDR3 DNA reads TGTGCCAGCAGCTTAGCCGGGACTAGCTACAATGAGCAGTTCTTC.

CDR3 sequence (DNA): TGTGCCAGCAGCCAAGGATTGGCGGGGGGGCTCATAGATACGCAGTATTTT. Protein: CASSQGLAGGLIDTQYF. This chain connects TRBV4-2 to TRBJ2-3; TRBD2 matches at 9 bases. The CDR3 has 17 amino acids. The J segment lost 5 bases and the V segment lost 1 base, leaving 10 bases of the junction unmatched. Looked up from germline, CDR1 is LGHNA and CDR2 is YNFKEQ.

The rearrangement uses TRBV30 and TRBJ1-5; no clear D. Trimming took off 6 bases at V and 3 bases at J, with 15 bases between the two ends. This CDR3 spans 14 amino acids. The germline V gene has CDR1 GTSNPN and CDR2 SVGIG (reference sequence). This CDR3 is CACWGGLPNQPQHF. DNA for the CDR3: TGTGCCTGTTGGGGAGGGCTTCCCAATCAGCCCCAGCATTTT.

The chain recombines TRBV29-1 with TRBJ2-5, with TRBD2 matching over 16 bases. The germline gives CDR1 SQVTM, CDR2 ANQGSEA. V lost 7 bases and J lost 9; bases outside the gene matches: 14. The CDR3 consists of 16 residues. The DNA for the CDR3 is TGCAGCGGGACCGGGACTAGCGGGGGGGGAACTAAGTCCCAGTACTTC. Protein sequence: CSGTGTSGGGTKSQYF.

This sequence joins TRBV6-2 or TRBV6-3 and TRBJ1-2; possibly TRBD1 for D (5 bases). This CDR3 is built from 13 residues. With 2 bases removed from V and 8 bases from J, the gap between germline ends came to 12 bases. Germline CDR1 reads MNHEY; CDR2 reads SVGEGT. CDR3 sequence: CASSYPGTYGYTF. The CDR3 DNA reads TGTGCCAGCAGTTACCCTGGGACTTACGGCTACACCTTC.

This sequence joins TRBV19 and TRBJ2-4, with a possible D match to TRBD1 (6 bases). V gave up 5 bases and J gave up 1 base, with 18 bases separating them. This CDR3 contains 17 residues. CDR1 and CDR2 from the germline V gene are LNHDA and SQIVND (reference sequence). This CDR3 is CASSPGQGRAAKNIQYF. The CDR3 bases are TGTGCCAGTAGTCCCGGTCAGGGGCGAGCCGCCAAAAACATTCAGTACTTC.

This chain connects TRBV5-1 to TRBJ1-4, with TRBD1 matching over 10 bases. The CDR3 covers 15 residues. Looked up from germline, CDR1 is SGHRS and CDR2 is YFSETQ. The V and J ends lost 3 bases and 5 bases, in that order; junction bases with no gene match: 4. CDR3 loop: CASSSPGQGNEKLFF. The CDR3, as DNA: TGCGCCAGCAGCTCCCCGGGACAGGGGAATGAAAAACTGTTTTTT.

V usage is TRBV6-1 and J usage is TRBJ2-3, with 9 bases fitting TRBD1. Unmatched junction bases numbered 11, after V lost 3 bases and J lost 4 bases. Germline CDR1 reads MNHNS; CDR2 reads SASEGT. This CDR3 is built from 17 residues. CDR3 DNA: TGTGCCAGCAGTGACTTTCGAATGACAGGGGGACCAGATACGCAGTATTTT. It yields the protein CASSDFRMTGGPDTQYF.

V is TRBV5-6 and J is TRBJ2-7; possibly TRBD1 for D (6 bases). The CDR3 is 15 amino acids. V lost 2 bases and J lost 6, with 18 bases in between. From germline, CDR1 is SGHDT and CDR2 YYEEEE. The CDR3, as DNA: TGTGCCAGCAGCTTAGGACAGACCCCTAAAGTCGAGCAGTACTTC. Its protein product is CASSLGQTPKVEQYF. The full variable domain, its missing parts supplied by reference TRBV5-6 and TRBJ2-7, is DAGVTQSPTHLIKTRGQQVTLRCSPKSGHDTVSWYQQALGQGPQFIFQYYEEEERQRGNFPDRFSGHQFPNYSSELNVNALLLGDSALYLCASSLGQTPKVEQYFGPGTRLTVT.

To note about this clone: Distinct nucleotide sequences in the sample also encode this CDR3. V and J are TRBV19 and TRBJ1-2; D unclear. Germline assignment: CDR1 LNHDA and CDR2 SQIVND (reference sequence). The CDR3 is 13 residues long. The V gene lost 3 bases and the J gene lost 5 bases, with 10 bases spanning the gap. The CDR3 loop is CASSIAGGYGYTF. CDR3 DNA: TGTGCCAGTAGTATCGCAGGAGGATATGGCTACACCTTC.

The V gene is TRBV6-2 or TRBV6-3, the J gene TRBJ2-2; 7 nucleotides line up with TRBD1. Germline CDR1 reads MNHEY; CDR2 reads SVGEGT. V lost 5 bases, J lost 3 bases, and 3 bases stayed unmatched. The CDR3 runs to 14 residues. CDR3: CASSRQGDTGELFF. The CDR3 DNA sequence: TGTGCCAGCAGTCGACAGGGTGACACCGGGGAGCTGTTTTTT.

V is TRBV5-4 and J is TRBJ2-3; D is unclear. This CDR3 spans 12 amino acids. Germline CDR1 and CDR2: SGHNT and YYREEE (reference sequence). The V gene lost 2 bases and the J gene lost 4 bases, with 5 bases spanning the gap. This chain's CDR3 is CASSFGSDTQYF. DNA for the CDR3: TGTGCCAGCAGCTTTGGCTCAGATACGCAGTATTTT.

The V call is TRBV27, the J call TRBJ1-6, with TRBD1 identical over 8 bases. J lost 8 bases, V lost 5 bases, and 11 bases had no gene match. The CDR3 loop spans 16 amino acids. CDR1 MNHEY and CDR2 SMNVEV come from the germline V gene (reference sequence). CDR3 residues: CASSHRTGRVHSPLHF. CDR3 DNA sequence: TGTGCCAGCAGTCATAGGACAGGGCGAGTCCATTCACCCCTCCACTTT.

This clone was counted a single time. The chain carries TRBV7-2 and TRBJ1-6; 7 bases line up with TRBD1. The CDR3 extends over 15 amino acids. The germline V gene has CDR1 SGHTA and CDR2 FQGNSA. After removal of 4 bases from V and 0 bases from J, the junction contained 0 bases not matched to a gene. CDR3 sequence (DNA): TGTGCCAGCAGCTCAGGGGGCTCCTATAATTCACCCCTCCACTTT. It translates to CASSSGGSYNSPLHF.

The chain carries TRBV6-4 and TRBJ2-3; TRBD2 matches 14 bases. The V and J ends lost 6 bases and 5 bases, in that order; junction bases with no gene match: 4. Germline V gene data show CDR1 as MRHNA and CDR2 as SNTAGT. This CDR3 spans 15 amino acids. CDR3 coding DNA: TGTGCCAGCAGCGGACTAGCGGGGGGCCTAGATACGCAGTATTTT. Its protein is CASSGLAGGLDTQYF.

The rearrangement uses TRBV7-9 and TRBJ1-3; perhaps TRBD1 as D (6 bases). V lost 8 bases and J lost 0, with 14 bases in between. The germline V gene has CDR1 SEHNR and CDR2 FQNEAQ (reference sequence). The CDR3 is made up of 15 amino acids. The CDR3, as DNA: TGTGCCAGCGGCGGGGGCGGACACTCTGGAAACACCATATATTTT. Translation: CASGGGGHSGNTIYF.

The chain recombines TRBV12-5 with TRBJ2-7; 7 bases line up with TRBD2. CDR1 and CDR2 (germline): LGHNT, FRNRAP. V shed 5 bases, J shed 1 base, and the junction held 5 bases outside the gene matches. The CDR3 contains 14 residues. CDR3 nucleotides: TGTGCTAGTGGTCCTGGGACTATATCCTACGAGCAGTACTTC. Its protein is CASGPGTISYEQYF.

The chain combines TRBV10-3 with TRBJ1-1, with D maybe TRBD1 (6 bases). CDR3 size: 14 residues. V was shortened by 4 bases and J by 1 base, with 10 bases between the two germline ends. CDR1 and CDR2 (germline): ENHRY, SYGVKD. The CDR3 protein is CAISVDRRNTEAFF. CDR3 bases: TGTGCCATCAGTGTGGACAGACGGAACACTGAAGCTTTCTTT.